This passage covers 6 T cell receptor beta chains from one sample sequenced in a study of blood T cell repertoires in COVID-19. Clones were sequenced by immunoSEQ multiplex PCR, and TCRdb holds only the in-frame ones, with some missing. The data show 250,000 to 300,000 clones, about 90% seen once. The sequenced sample consisted of peripheral blood. These receptors were collected from a woman aged 45 to 65 with COVID-19, enrolled during active disease.

The chain has TRBV2 and TRBJ1-2; D is possibly TRBD1 (5 bases). The CDR3 loop spans 13 amino acids. Germline CDR1 and CDR2: SNHLY and FYNNEI. V lost 4 bases, J lost 4 bases, and 10 bases lay in between. The CDR3 sequence is CASSVDTVYGYTF. CDR3 in DNA: TGTGCCAGCAGTGTGGACACGGTCTATGGCTACACCTTC.

This rearrangement joins TRBV30 to TRBJ2-7; 10 bases fit TRBD2. The CDR3 consists of 14 residues. Germline assignment: CDR1 GTSNPN and CDR2 SVGIG (reference sequence). The trim removed 3 bases at V and 0 bases at J, leaving 2 bases unmatched. The CDR3 DNA follows: TGTGCCTGGAGGGCTAGCGGGAGCTCCTACGAGCAGTACTTC. This codes for CAWRASGSSYEQYF.

The chain has TRBV30 and TRBJ2-1; 9 nucleotides agree with TRBD1. This CDR3 contains 14 residues. Per the germline V gene, CDR1 is GTSNPN and CDR2 is SVGIG (reference sequence). Losses at the gene ends were 4 bases for V and 8 bases for J; bases not matched to a gene: 9. In DNA, the CDR3 is TGTGCCTGGACCGGGACAGGGTTTTTCTATGAGCAGTTCTTC. Translating it yields CAWTGTGFFYEQFF.

The gene calls are TRBV3-1 (or the pseudogene TRBV3-2) and TRBJ1-3, with 9 bases aligning to TRBD1. In germline, CDR1 is LGHDT, CDR2 YNNKEL (reference sequence). V dropped 3 bases and J dropped 2; count of bases not matched to a gene: 8. This CDR3 is built from 17 residues. In nucleotides, the CDR3 is TGTGCCAGCAGCCATGATCCCCGGGACAGGGCTGGAAACACCATATATTTT. Amino acid sequence: CASSHDPRDRAGNTIYF.

The rearrangement uses TRBV5-1 and TRBJ2-1, with TRBD1 as a possible D gene (7 bases). The CDR3 is 17 amino acids. V lost 0 bases and J lost 12, with 25 bases in between. The germline V gene encodes CDR1 SGHRS and CDR2 YFSETQ. This CDR3 reads CASSLAPRDRSLGGQFF. The CDR3 bases are TGCGCCAGCAGCTTGGCTCCGCGGGACAGATCTCTTGGAGGGCAGTTCTTC.

The chain links TRBV4-2 to TRBJ2-3, with 7 bases identical to TRBD1. The CDR3 length is 13 residues. Per the germline V gene, CDR1 is LGHNA and CDR2 is YNFKEQ. V shed 4 bases and J 6 bases; nucleotides not matched to a gene: 4. The CDR3 coding sequence is TGTGCCAGCAGCCCACAGGGGCCCGATACGCAGTATTTT. Its translation: CASSPQGPDTQYF.